These 6 T cell receptor beta chains were all obtained from the same sample, sequenced in a study of blood T cell repertoires in COVID-19. Sequenced by immunoSEQ multiplex PCR; TCRdb stores in-frame clones only, minus some. There are some 260,000 clones in the sample; 82% occur only once, and 4.5% to 6% lies in the top ten. The material sequenced was peripheral blood. The receptors were gathered from an elderly woman with active or convalescent COVID-19.

This clone was observed once. This rearrangement joins TRBV15 to TRBJ2-3, with D unresolved. The germline gives CDR1 LNHNV, CDR2 YYDKDF (reference sequence). The V end was cut by 7 bases, the J end by 1 base, with 9 bases between. The CDR3 is 13 amino acids. The CDR3 DNA sequence: TGTGCCACCATGATCCGCGGCACAGATACGCAGTATTTT. This encodes CATMIRGTDTQYF.

J is TRBJ2-1 and V is TRBV5-6, with unresolved D. V was shortened by 4 bases and J by 7 bases, with 15 bases between the two germline ends. Germline values: CDR1 SGHDT, CDR2 YYEEEE. This CDR3 comprises 14 residues. CDR3 loop: CASSAGSAGNEQFF. The CDR3 region has the DNA TGTGCCAGCAGCGCCGGATCAGCAGGTAATGAGCAGTTCTTC.

This chain joins TRBV18 and TRBJ1-5; TRBD1 matches 7 bases. Germline CDR1 KGHSH, CDR2 LQKENI. This CDR3 has 13 amino acids. The V segment lost 6 bases and the J segment 11 bases; nucleotides outside the gene matches: 10. This chain's CDR3 is CASSLDPTGTQHF. In DNA, the CDR3 is TGTGCCAGCTCTTTAGATCCGACAGGGACCCAGCATTTT.

CDR3 loop: CASSQVLGAGSAFF. DNA of the CDR3: TGTGCCAGCAGCCAGGTCTTGGGGGCAGGTTCGGCTTTCTTT. V gene TRBV3-1 (or the pseudogene TRBV3-2) combines with J gene TRBJ1-1, with D perhaps TRBD1 (6 bases). With 3 bases removed from V and 11 bases from J, the gap between germline ends came to 19 bases. Looked up from germline, CDR1 is LGHDT and CDR2 is YNNKEL (reference sequence). The CDR3 runs 14 residues.

This clone was recorded a few times. The rearrangement links TRBV5-1 to TRBJ2-5; the D is unclear. Germline lookup yields CDR1 SGHRS and CDR2 YFSETQ. This CDR3 region has 14 residues. V lost 3 bases and J 7 bases, leaving 16 bases between the germline ends. Written as DNA, the CDR3 is TGCGCCAGCAGCTCCAGAGTAGCCCCGGCGACCCAGTACTTC. Protein sequence: CASSSRVAPATQYF.

This chain links TRBV11-2 with TRBJ2-3; 14 bases agree with TRBD2. The germline V gene encodes CDR1 SGHAT and CDR2 FQNNGV. Losses at the gene ends were 5 bases for V and 2 bases for J; bases not matched to a gene: 6. The CDR3 runs to 17 residues. The CDR3 DNA sequence: TGTGCCAGCAGCCCGAGACTAGCGGGAGGGGTCACAGATACGCAGTATTTT. Encoded protein: CASSPRLAGGVTDTQYF.